A single sample gave rise to the 10 T cell receptor beta chains below, sequenced in a study of control samples from healthy donors and cancer patients. The repertoire was sequenced with immunoSEQ multiplex PCR; TCRdb's copy has only in-frame clones and lacks some. The sample has roughly 200,000 clones; about 94% are singletons. The sample consisted of blood. Receptor source: a man between 50 and 59 years old in good health.

This clone has just one count. This chain links TRBV4-1 with TRBJ1-2; D gene unclear. Germline V CDR1 and CDR2: MGHRA, YSYEKL. The V end was cut by 0 bases, the J end by 2 bases, with 10 bases between. CDR3 length equals 15 residues. CDR3 in amino acids: CASSQDHAGNYGYTF. The CDR3 nucleotides are TGCGCCAGCAGCCAAGATCACGCCGGAAACTATGGCTACACCTTC.

The genes are TRBV18 and TRBJ2-3; TRBD1 or TRBD2 may be the D gene (6 bases each). Trimming took off 3 bases at V and 5 bases at J, with 9 bases between the two ends. Germline V gene sequence: CDR1 KGHSH, CDR2 LQKENI. This CDR3 region has 13 residues. CDR3 amino acids: CASSPRGRDTQYF. The CDR3 DNA reads as TGTGCCAGCTCACCCCGGGGGCGAGATACGCAGTATTTT.

V and J are TRBV10-2 and TRBJ1-5; 9 bases line up with TRBD1. This CDR3 contains 16 residues. Per germline, CDR1 WSHSY and CDR2 SAAADI. Germline trimming cut 2 bases from V and 6 bases from J; bases unmatched to any gene: 8. Here the CDR3 DNA reads TGCGCCAGCAGTGAGCCACCGGGACAGGGATCTCAGCCCCAGCATTTT. It codes for CASSEPPGQGSQPQHF.

The sample holds one count of this clone. CDR3 sequence: CAISERREETQYF. CDR3 in DNA: TGTGCCATCAGTGAGAGGAGGGAAGAGACCCAGTACTTC. The rearrangement links TRBV10-3 to TRBJ2-5, with a weak D call TRBD2 (6 bases). The CDR3 totals 13 residues. CDR1 is ENHRY, CDR2 SYGVKD, per germline. V lost 2 bases, J lost 3 bases, and 7 bases lay in between.

The chain links TRBV5-4 to TRBJ2-7, with D tentatively TRBD2 (5 bases). Trimming took 3 bases from V and 2 from J, leaving 9 bases between them. CDR3 length equals 13 residues. CDR1 SGHNT and CDR2 YYREEE come from the germline V gene (reference sequence). The CDR3 region is CASSSGGTYEQYF. The CDR3 DNA reads TGTGCCAGCAGCTCAGGAGGTACCTACGAGCAGTACTTC.

V gene TRBV12-5 combines with J gene TRBJ2-1; the D gene is possibly TRBD2 (7 bases). The CDR3 has 15 residues. CDR1 and CDR2 (germline): LGHNT, FRNRAP. The V end lost 7 bases, the J end lost 5 bases, and 18 bases lay between the germline ends. CDR3 amino acids: CASVSRGGRNNEQFF. The CDR3 DNA follows: TGTGCTAGTGTCTCGAGGGGGGGACGGAACAATGAGCAGTTCTTC.

V usage is TRBV15 and J usage is TRBJ2-3; D may be TRBD1 (5 bases). Germline V gives CDR1 LNHNV, CDR2 YYDKDF (reference sequence). The CDR3 is 17 residues long. V shed 6 bases and J shed 0 bases, with 19 bases lying between them. CDR3: CATRGPRPTPSTDTQYF. CDR3 sequence (DNA): TGTGCCACCAGGGGGCCCCGGCCGACCCCCAGCACAGATACGCAGTATTTT.

This chain joins TRBV6-6 and TRBJ2-3; 10 nucleotides line up with TRBD1. Germline values: CDR1 MNHNY, CDR2 SVGAGI (reference sequence). This CDR3 has 15 amino acids. V shed 1 base, J shed 5 bases, and the junction held 3 bases outside the gene matches. CDR3 coding DNA: TGTGCCAGCAGTTACTACCGGGACAGGGGAGATACGCAGTATTTT. Protein sequence: CASSYYRDRGDTQYF.

V gene TRBV7-3 combines with J gene TRBJ1-6; TRBD1 might be the D (5 bases). Germline CDR1 SGHTA, CDR2 FQGTGA. V lost 3 bases, J lost 9 bases, and 12 bases lay in between. CDR3 length: 14 residues. The CDR3 region is CASSFGTSGSPLHF. The CDR3 DNA sequence: TGTGCCAGCAGCTTTGGGACGTCGGGTTCACCCCTCCACTTT.

V and J are TRBV6-5 and TRBJ1-1, with a weak D call TRBD1 (6 bases). V lost 2 bases and J 2 bases, leaving 12 bases between the germline ends. The germline CDR1 and CDR2 sequences are MNHEY and SVGAGI. This CDR3 is built from 15 residues. CDR3 sequence reads: CASSYGAGANTEAFF. The DNA for the CDR3 is TGTGCCAGCAGTTACGGGGCAGGGGCAAACACTGAAGCTTTCTTT.